Listed below are T cell receptor beta chains from one sample, sequenced in a study of blood T cell repertoires in COVID-19. Clones were read by immunoSEQ multiplex PCR, and TCRdb kept only the in-frame ones, dropping some. The sample includes about 160,000 clones, 84% of them seen just once. Sequences were obtained from peripheral blood. These receptors originate from a man in his sixties or seventies with acute or convalescent COVID-19. Each CDR3 is given with its conserved first and last residue. Fields, in order: clone size, V gene, D gene, J gene, CDR3 length, CDR3 protein, CDR3 DNA. A D gene is named only where the DNA matches it firmly. Clone size is stated in some rows and not others, as once, few, many or a class when expanded.

>few|TRBV28|NA|TRBJ2-7|15
CASSTSGTLTNEQYF
TGTGCCAGCAGTACCTCAGGGACTCTCACTAACGAGCAGTACTTC
>NA|TRBV9|NA|TRBJ2-1|14
CASTPSNRDNEQFF
TGTGCCAGCACACCCTCCAACCGAGACAATGAGCAGTTCTTC
>NA|TRBV5-6|TRBD2|TRBJ2-1|15
CASSLEVAGKNEQFF
TGTGCCAGCAGCTTGGAGGTAGCGGGGAAGAATGAGCAGTTCTTC
>NA|TRBV3-1/TRBV3-2|NA|TRBJ1-4|13
CASSQAFNEKLFF
TGTGCCAGCAGCCAAGCCTTTAATGAAAAACTGTTTTTT
>NA|TRBV6-1|TRBD1|TRBJ1-2|15
CASSEGTGANYGYTF
TGTGCCAGCAGTGAAGGGACAGGGGCCAACTATGGCTACACCTTC
>few|TRBV20-1|TRBD2|TRBJ2-4|15
CSASSPSGAKNIQYF
TGCAGTGCTAGTAGTCCTAGCGGAGCCAAAAACATTCAGTACTTC
>NA|TRBV2|TRBD1|TRBJ2-7|12
CASGQENYEQYF
TGTGCCAGCGGACAGGAGAACTACGAGCAGTACTTC
>NA|TRBV5-1|TRBD1|TRBJ2-1|15
CASSVDRGYGNEQFF
TGCGCCAGCAGCGTCGACAGGGGTTACGGCAATGAGCAGTTCTTC
>NA|TRBV18|TRBD1|TRBJ1-1|13
CASSPTGVTEAFF
TGTGCCAGCTCACCCACAGGGGTCACTGAAGCTTTCTTT
>once|TRBV30|NA|TRBJ1-4|16
CAWSLTGSRPNEKLFF
TGTGCCTGGAGTTTGACGGGTAGTCGACCTAATGAAAAACTGTTTTTT
>once|TRBV30|NA|TRBJ1-5|15
CAWSTGLVSNQPQHF
TGTGCCTGGAGTACTGGACTTGTTAGCAATCAGCCCCAGCATTTT
>NA|TRBV19|NA|TRBJ1-2|16
CASSIRVQGSNYGYTF
TGTGCCAGTAGTATCCGGGTTCAGGGCTCTAACTATGGCTACACCTTC
>once|TRBV5-1|NA|TRBJ2-5|14
CASSLITGQETQYF
TGCGCCAGCAGCTTGATAACAGGGCAAGAGACCCAGTACTTC
>NA|TRBV5-4|TRBD1|TRBJ1-2|13
CASSSGQAYGYTF
TGTGCCAGCAGCTCGGGACAGGCCTATGGCTACACCTTC
>NA|TRBV5-1|NA|TRBJ1-1|15
CASSLDGHPNTEAFF
TGCGCCAGCAGCTTGGATGGCCACCCGAACACTGAAGCTTTCTTT
>NA|TRBV3-1/TRBV3-2|NA|TRBJ2-5|17
CASSQSRDSRWGETQYF
TGTGCCAGCAGCCAATCCCGGGACTCCCGTTGGGGAGAGACCCAGTACTTC
>NA|TRBV24-1|NA|TRBJ2-2|13
CATRQGATGELFF
TGTGCCACCAGACAGGGCGCAACCGGGGAGCTGTTTTTT
>NA|TRBV5-1|NA|TRBJ2-3|15
CASSSPGRLTDTQYF
TGCGCCAGCAGCTCCCCAGGGCGGTTGACAGATACGCAGTATTTT
>NA|TRBV5-6|NA|TRBJ1-4|15
CASSLVPGVDEKLFF
TGTGCCAGCAGCTTGGTCCCAGGGGTGGATGAAAAACTGTTTTTT